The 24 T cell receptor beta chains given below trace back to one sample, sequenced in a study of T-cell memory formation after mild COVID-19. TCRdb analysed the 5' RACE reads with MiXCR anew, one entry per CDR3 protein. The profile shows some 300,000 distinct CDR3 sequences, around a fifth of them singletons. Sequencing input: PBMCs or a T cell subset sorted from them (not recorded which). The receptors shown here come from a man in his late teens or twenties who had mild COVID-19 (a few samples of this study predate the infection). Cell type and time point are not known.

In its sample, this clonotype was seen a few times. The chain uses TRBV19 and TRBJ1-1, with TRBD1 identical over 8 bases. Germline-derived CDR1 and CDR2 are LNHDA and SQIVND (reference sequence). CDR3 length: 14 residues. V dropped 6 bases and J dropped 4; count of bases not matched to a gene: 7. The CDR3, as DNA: TGTGCCAGTAGCGACAGGGGAGGGAGCACTGAAGCTTTCTTT. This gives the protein CASSDRGGSTEAFF.

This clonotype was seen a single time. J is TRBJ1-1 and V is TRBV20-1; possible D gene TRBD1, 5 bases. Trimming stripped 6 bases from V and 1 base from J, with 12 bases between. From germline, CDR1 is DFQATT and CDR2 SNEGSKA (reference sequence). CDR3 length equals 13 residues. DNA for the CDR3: TGCAGTGCACCGGGACCAACGAACACTGAAGCTTTCTTT. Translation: CSAPGPTNTEAFF.

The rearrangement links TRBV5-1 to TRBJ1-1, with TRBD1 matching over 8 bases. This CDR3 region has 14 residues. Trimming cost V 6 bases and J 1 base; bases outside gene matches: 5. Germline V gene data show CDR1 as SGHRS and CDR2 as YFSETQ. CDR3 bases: TGCGCCAGCAACAGACAGGGGTCGAACACTGAAGCTTTCTTT. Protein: CASNRQGSNTEAFF. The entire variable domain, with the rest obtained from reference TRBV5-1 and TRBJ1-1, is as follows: KAGVTQTPRYLIKTRGQQVTLSCSPISGHRSVSWYQQTPGQGLQFLFEYFSETQRNKGNFPGRFSGRQFSNSRSEMNVSTLELGDSALYLCASNRQGSNTEAFFGQGTRLTVV.

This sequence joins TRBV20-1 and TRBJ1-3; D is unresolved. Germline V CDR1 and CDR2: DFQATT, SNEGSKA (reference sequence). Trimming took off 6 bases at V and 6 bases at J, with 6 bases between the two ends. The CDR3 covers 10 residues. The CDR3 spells CSAKENTIYF. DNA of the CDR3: TGCAGTGCGAAGGAAAACACCATATATTTT.

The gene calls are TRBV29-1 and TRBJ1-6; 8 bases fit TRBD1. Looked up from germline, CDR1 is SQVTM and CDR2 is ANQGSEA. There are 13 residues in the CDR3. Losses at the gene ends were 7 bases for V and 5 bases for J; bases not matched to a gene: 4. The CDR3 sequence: CSARTGHNSPLHF. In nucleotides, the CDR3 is TGCAGCGCACGGACAGGGCATAATTCACCCCTCCACTTT.

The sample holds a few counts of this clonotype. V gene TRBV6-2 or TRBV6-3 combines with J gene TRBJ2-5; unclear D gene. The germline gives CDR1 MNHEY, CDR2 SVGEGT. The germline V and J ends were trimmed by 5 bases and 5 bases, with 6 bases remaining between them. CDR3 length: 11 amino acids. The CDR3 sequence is CASSKRETQYF. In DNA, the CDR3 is TGTGCCAGCAGTAAGAGGGAGACCCAGTACTTC.

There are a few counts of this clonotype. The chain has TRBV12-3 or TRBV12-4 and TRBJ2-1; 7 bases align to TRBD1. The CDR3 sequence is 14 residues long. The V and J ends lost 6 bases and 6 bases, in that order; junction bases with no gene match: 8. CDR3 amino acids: CASSPDRVRNEQFF. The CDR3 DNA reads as TGTGCCAGCAGCCCTGACAGGGTTCGCAATGAGCAGTTCTTC.

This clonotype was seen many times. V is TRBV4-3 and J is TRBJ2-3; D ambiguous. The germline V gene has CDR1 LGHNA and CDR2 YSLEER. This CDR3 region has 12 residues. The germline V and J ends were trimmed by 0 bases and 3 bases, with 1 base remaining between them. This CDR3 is CASSQETDTQYF. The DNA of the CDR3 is TGCGCCAGCAGCCAAGAGACAGATACGCAGTATTTT.

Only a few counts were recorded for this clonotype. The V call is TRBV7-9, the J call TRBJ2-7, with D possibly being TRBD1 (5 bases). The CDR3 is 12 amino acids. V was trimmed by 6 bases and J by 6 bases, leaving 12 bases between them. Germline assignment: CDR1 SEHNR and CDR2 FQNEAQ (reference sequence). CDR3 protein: CASSPGLGEQYV. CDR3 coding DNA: TGTGCCAGCAGTCCAGGGCTAGGCGAGCAGTACGTC.

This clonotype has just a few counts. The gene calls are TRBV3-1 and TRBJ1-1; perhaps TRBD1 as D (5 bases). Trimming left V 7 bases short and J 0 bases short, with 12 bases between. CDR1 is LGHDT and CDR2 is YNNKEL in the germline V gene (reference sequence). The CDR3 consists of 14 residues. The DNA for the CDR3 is TGTGCCAGCACCTCGGGGCCCCTGAACACTGAAGCTTTCTTT. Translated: CASTSGPLNTEAFF.

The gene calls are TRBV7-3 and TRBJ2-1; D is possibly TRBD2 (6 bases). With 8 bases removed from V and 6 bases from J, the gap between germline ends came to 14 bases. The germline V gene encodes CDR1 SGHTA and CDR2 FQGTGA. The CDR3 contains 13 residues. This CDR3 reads CASGERARNEQFF. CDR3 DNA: TGTGCCAGCGGCGAGCGGGCACGCAATGAGCAGTTCTTC.

In nucleotides, the CDR3 is TGTGCCAGCAGTCTAATAGCGGGGGGGTGGCAAGAGACCCAGTACTTC. Its translation: CASSLIAGGWQETQYF. The chain uses TRBV12-3 or TRBV12-4 and TRBJ2-5; TRBD2 agrees at 11 bases. V was clipped by 5 bases and J by 2 bases; unmatched bases: 7. The CDR3 totals 16 residues.

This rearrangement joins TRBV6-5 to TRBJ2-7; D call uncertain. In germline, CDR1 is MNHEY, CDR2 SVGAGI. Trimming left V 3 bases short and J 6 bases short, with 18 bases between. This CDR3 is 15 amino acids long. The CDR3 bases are TGTGCCAGCAGTTATTCGGGTCCTAGACTCGGCGAGCAGTACTTC. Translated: CASSYSGPRLGEQYF.

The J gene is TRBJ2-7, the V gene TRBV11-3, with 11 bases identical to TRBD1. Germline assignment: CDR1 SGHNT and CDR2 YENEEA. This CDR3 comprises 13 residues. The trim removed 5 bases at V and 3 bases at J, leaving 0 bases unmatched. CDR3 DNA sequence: TGTGCCAGCAGCGGGACAGGGGGCTACGAGCAGTACTTC. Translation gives CASSGTGGYEQYF.

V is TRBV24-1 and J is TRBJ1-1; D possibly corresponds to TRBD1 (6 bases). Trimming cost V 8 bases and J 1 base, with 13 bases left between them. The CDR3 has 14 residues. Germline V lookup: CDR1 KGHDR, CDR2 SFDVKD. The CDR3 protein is CATTQGIANTEAFF. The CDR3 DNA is TGTGCCACCACCCAGGGGATTGCGAACACTGAAGCTTTCTTT.

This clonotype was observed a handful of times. CDR3 sequence reads: CASSLRGVGEKLFF. As DNA, the CDR3 is TGTGCCAGCAGCTTAAGAGGGGTCGGTGAAAAACTGTTTTTT. The rearrangement uses TRBV7-9 and TRBJ1-4; a weak D match, TRBD1 (5 bases). CDR1 SEHNR and CDR2 FQNEAQ come from the germline V gene (reference sequence). The CDR3 consists of 14 residues. Trimming took 2 bases from V and 7 from J, leaving 11 bases between them.

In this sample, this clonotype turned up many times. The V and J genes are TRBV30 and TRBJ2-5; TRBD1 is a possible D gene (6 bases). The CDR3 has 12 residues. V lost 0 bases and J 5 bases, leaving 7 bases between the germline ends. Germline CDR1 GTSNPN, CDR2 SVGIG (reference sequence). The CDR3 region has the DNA TGTGCCTGGAGTGTACAGGGTGAGACCCAGTACTTC. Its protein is CAWSVQGETQYF.

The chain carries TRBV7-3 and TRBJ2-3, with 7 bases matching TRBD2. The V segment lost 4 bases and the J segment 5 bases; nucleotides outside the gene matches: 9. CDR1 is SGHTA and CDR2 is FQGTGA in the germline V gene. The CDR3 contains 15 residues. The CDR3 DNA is TGTGCCAGCAGCTCCCAACTAGCGTTTGGAGATACGCAGTATTTT. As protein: CASSSQLAFGDTQYF.

CDR3 residues: CASSPPGSYEQYV. CDR3 in DNA: TGTGCCAGCTCACCACCCGGGTCCTACGAGCAGTACGTC. This chain joins TRBV18 and TRBJ2-7; D call uncertain. The germline V gene has CDR1 KGHSH and CDR2 LQKENI. Trimming left V 0 bases short and J 1 base short, with 4 bases between. This CDR3 has 13 amino acids.

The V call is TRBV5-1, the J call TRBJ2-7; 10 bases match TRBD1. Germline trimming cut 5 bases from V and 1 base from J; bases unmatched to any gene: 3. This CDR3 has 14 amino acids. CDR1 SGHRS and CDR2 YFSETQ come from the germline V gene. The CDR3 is CASRPGQGSYEQYF. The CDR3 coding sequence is TGCGCCAGCAGACCGGGACAGGGGTCCTACGAGCAGTACTTC.

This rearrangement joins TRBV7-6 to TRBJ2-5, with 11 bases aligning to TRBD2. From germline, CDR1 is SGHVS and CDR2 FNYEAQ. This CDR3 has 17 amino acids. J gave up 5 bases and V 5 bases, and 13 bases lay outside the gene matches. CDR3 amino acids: CASSRTTSGAIRETQYF. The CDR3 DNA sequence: TGTGCCAGCAGCCGAACGACTAGCGGGGCCATAAGGGAGACCCAGTACTTC.

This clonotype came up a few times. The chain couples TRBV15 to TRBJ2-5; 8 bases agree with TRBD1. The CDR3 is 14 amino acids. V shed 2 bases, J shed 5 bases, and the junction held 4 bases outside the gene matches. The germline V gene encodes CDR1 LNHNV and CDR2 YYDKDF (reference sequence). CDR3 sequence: CATSRTRGPETQYF. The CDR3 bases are TGTGCCACCAGCAGAACCAGGGGGCCCGAGACCCAGTACTTC.

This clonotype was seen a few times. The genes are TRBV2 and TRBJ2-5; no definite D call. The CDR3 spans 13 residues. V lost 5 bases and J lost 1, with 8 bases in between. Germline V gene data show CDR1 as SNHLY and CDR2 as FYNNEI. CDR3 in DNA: TGTGCCAGCAGTCTGATTTCCCAAGAGACCCAGTACTTC. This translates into CASSLISQETQYF.

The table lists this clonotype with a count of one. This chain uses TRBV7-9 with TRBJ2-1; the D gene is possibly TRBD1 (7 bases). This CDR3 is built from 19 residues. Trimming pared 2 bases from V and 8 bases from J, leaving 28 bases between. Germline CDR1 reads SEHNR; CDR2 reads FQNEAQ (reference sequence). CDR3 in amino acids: CASSLLVQWDSFAGHEQFF. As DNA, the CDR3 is TGTGCCAGCAGCTTATTGGTCCAATGGGACAGTTTTGCGGGACATGAGCAGTTCTTC. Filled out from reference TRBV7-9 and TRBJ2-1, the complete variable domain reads DTGVSQNPRHKITKRGQNVTFRCDPISEHNRLYWYRQTLGQGPEFLTYFQNEAQLEKSRLLSDRFSAERPKGSFSTLEIQRTEQGDSAMYLCASSLLVQWDSFAGHEQFFGPGTRLTVL.